This TCR beta chain was sequenced for a study of blood T cell repertoires in COVID-19. Across the study: Acute and convalescent COVID-19 specimens originated in the United States, Italy and Spain. T cells, B-cell-depleted T cells, or PBMCs provided the cDNA or gDNA that served as material.

This CDR3 comprises 13 residues. V dropped 0 bases and J dropped 13; count of bases not matched to a gene: 5. How the authors handled the data: Nucleated cell number was recorded as an estimate derived from reference gene primer amplification. The assay was immunoSEQ multiplex PCR, and TCRdb's table has in-frame clones only and misses some. V, J and clone size are those of that table, while D and trimming were read from the DNA. The sample contains around 280,000 clones, approximately 83% of which appear only once. The chain employs TRBV12-3 or TRBV12-4 and TRBJ1-5; 8 bases are a match to TRBD1. Material: peripheral blood. The source of this sequence is a woman aged 30 to 39 who had recovered from COVID-19. CDR3 sequence (DNA): TGTGCCAGCAGTTTAGCGCTTGGGACAGGTCAGCATTTT. Protein sequence: CASSLALGTGQHF.